The 13 T cell receptor beta chains in this list originate from one sample, sequenced in a study of T cell changes during pregnancy in multiple sclerosis. Clones were read by immunoSEQ multiplex PCR, and TCRdb kept only the in-frame ones, dropping some. Here the sample spans about 80,000 clones, roughly nine tenths being singletons. The sequenced sample was CD4+ T cells from peripheral blood mononuclear cells, obtained before pregnancy. The receptors derive from a female donor with multiple sclerosis, enrolled in a pregnancy study.

V usage is TRBV11-2 and J usage is TRBJ1-1, with D possibly TRBD1 on 5 matching bases. This CDR3 is 14 amino acids long. Deletions cut 5 bases from V and 2 bases from J, with 12 bases between. CDR1 is SGHAT and CDR2 is FQNNGV in the germline V gene. The DNA of the CDR3 is TGTGCCAGCAGCCATACCAGGGATAACACTGAAGCTTTCTTT. Its translation: CASSHTRDNTEAFF.

The chain is built from TRBV27 and TRBJ1-2, with a possible D match to TRBD1 (5 bases). V lost 3 bases and J lost 8, with 13 bases in between. The germline V gene has CDR1 MNHEY and CDR2 SMNVEV (reference sequence). The CDR3 runs 13 residues. CDR3 protein: CASSLVGEGGYTF. The CDR3 DNA reads as TGTGCCAGCAGTTTGGTAGGGGAAGGAGGCTACACCTTC.

The chain uses TRBV19 and TRBJ2-2; TRBD1 matches 9 bases. Trimming removed 3 bases from V and 5 bases from J; junction bases left unmatched: 13. There are 18 residues in the CDR3. CDR1 is LNHDA, CDR2 SQIVND, per germline (reference sequence). The CDR3 region has the DNA TGTGCCAGTAGTATCGTTCTGACAGGGGGATTTTGGACCGGGGAGCTGTTTTTT. This translates into CASSIVLTGGFWTGELFF.

This chain joins TRBV18 and TRBJ2-1, with 11 bases fitting TRBD2. This CDR3 region has 17 residues. Germline loops: CDR1 KGHSH, CDR2 LQKENI. V shed 1 base and J 2 bases; nucleotides not matched to a gene: 4. The CDR3 region has the DNA TGTGCCAGCTCACCACTTCCGGGACTAGCGGCCTACAATGAGCAGTTCTTC. Amino acids: CASSPLPGLAAYNEQFF. The entire variable domain, with the rest obtained from reference TRBV18 and TRBJ2-1, is as follows: NAGVMQNPRHLVRRRGQEARLRCSPMKGHSHVYWYRQLPEEGLKFMVYLQKENIIDESGMPKERFSAEFPKEGPSILRIQQVVRGDSAAYFCASSPLPGLAAYNEQFFGPGTRLTVL.

The V and J genes are TRBV18 and TRBJ2-7, with D possibly TRBD1 on 6 matching bases. Per the germline V gene, CDR1 is KGHSH and CDR2 is LQKENI. Trimming left V 4 bases short and J 5 bases short, with 15 bases between. This CDR3 comprises 14 residues. The CDR3 protein is CASSRQEGIDEQYF. CDR3 DNA: TGTGCCAGCTCACGACAGGAAGGAATTGACGAGCAGTACTTC.

V gene TRBV2 combines with J gene TRBJ2-1; TRBD1 aligns across 8 bases. J lost 7 bases, V lost 5 bases, and 10 bases had no gene match. The CDR3 extends over 15 amino acids. The germline V gene encodes CDR1 SNHLY and CDR2 FYNNEI. CDR3 sequence reads: CASSRQGMLWNEQFF. The DNA of the CDR3 is TGTGCCAGCAGTAGACAGGGGATGCTATGGAATGAGCAGTTCTTC.

The genes are TRBV5-1 and TRBJ2-5; 7 bases align to TRBD1. Unmatched junction bases numbered 11, after V lost 1 base and J lost 5 bases. Per the germline V gene, CDR1 is SGHRS and CDR2 is YFSETQ. The CDR3 consists of 16 residues. CDR3 region: CASSLNSGGVLETQYF. The CDR3 region has the DNA TGCGCCAGCAGCTTGAACTCAGGGGGAGTCTTGGAGACCCAGTACTTC.

Regarding this clone: The same CDR3 can be traced to other DNA sequences in this sample. The chain is built from TRBV10-3 and TRBJ2-2; tentative D call: TRBD1 (6 bases). Trimming cost V 2 bases and J 0 bases, with 7 bases left between them. CDR3 length: 15 residues. Germline V gene data show CDR1 as ENHRY and CDR2 as SYGVKD. The CDR3, as DNA: TGTGCCATCAGTGAGAGGGGGACGAACACCGGGGAGCTGTTTTTT. Its translation is CAISERGTNTGELFF.

The DNA of the CDR3 is TGTGCCAGCTCCCCGTGGGGACGGGAGGACGTCCGACGCCAGTACTTC. This gives the protein CASSPWGREDVRRQYF. The chain recombines TRBV18 with TRBJ2-7, with 7 bases fitting TRBD2. Per germline, CDR1 KGHSH and CDR2 LQKENI. J lost 10 bases, V lost 6 bases, and 21 bases had no gene match. The CDR3 consists of 16 residues.

The chain links TRBV7-3 to TRBJ1-4; D is perhaps TRBD1 (5 bases). Germline lookup yields CDR1 SGHTA and CDR2 FQGTGA. V lost 5 bases to trimming and J lost 7 bases, with 17 bases between them. This CDR3 is 15 amino acids long. CDR3 bases: TGTGCCAGCAGCCTCCGGGGAGGGGCGGGTGAAAAACTGTTTTTT. Translating it yields CASSLRGGAGEKLFF.

This chain uses TRBV5-6 with TRBJ1-1; D uncertain. The V gene lost 1 base and the J gene lost 2 bases, with 12 bases spanning the gap. The CDR3 is made up of 15 amino acids. CDR1 is SGHDT, CDR2 YYEEEE, per germline. In nucleotides, the CDR3 is TGTGCCAGCAGCTTGTTCAACAGAGACAACACTGAAGCTTTCTTT. Translation gives CASSLFNRDNTEAFF.

The gene calls are TRBV29-1 and TRBJ2-1; TRBD1 might be the D (6 bases). V lost 5 bases to trimming and J lost 9 bases, with 23 bases between them. This CDR3 contains 15 residues. Germline CDR1 SQVTM, CDR2 ANQGSEA. The CDR3 sequence is CSVSIGGPDTGEQFF. Written as DNA, the CDR3 is TGCAGCGTTAGCATTGGGGGCCCGGATACGGGTGAGCAGTTCTTC.

The chain is built from TRBV18 and TRBJ2-2; the D is unclear. The germline V and J ends were trimmed by 3 bases and 5 bases, with 7 bases remaining between them. CDR1 and CDR2 from the germline V gene are KGHSH and LQKENI. The CDR3 loop spans 13 amino acids. CDR3 coding DNA: TGTGCCAGCTCACCTAAGGAGACCGGGGAGCTGTTTTTT. Protein sequence: CASSPKETGELFF.